These 4 T cell receptor beta chains originate from one sample sequenced in a study of CD8 T cells in ankylosing spondylitis. MiXCR, applied by TCRdb to the 5' RACE reads, yields one record per CDR3 protein. Among 250,000 to 400,000 distinct CDR3 sequences listed, approximately 10% were seen once. The specimen sequenced was blood, either unsorted or a sorted T cell fraction (not recorded which). These receptors were obtained from a female donor with ankylosing spondylitis or in good health (not recorded which).

J is TRBJ1-2 and V is TRBV29-1; a possible D gene is TRBD1 (5 bases). Per the germline V gene, CDR1 is SQVTM and CDR2 is ANQGSEA. The ends were cut back, 8 bases at V and 2 bases at J, with 18 bases in the middle. The CDR3 extends over 14 amino acids. CDR3 protein: CSPRPKGDNYGYTF. In nucleotides, the CDR3 is TGCAGCCCCCGCCCCAAAGGGGACAACTATGGCTACACCTTC.

This clonotype was detected many times. The chain links TRBV7-9 to TRBJ2-3; TRBD2 matches at 12 bases. Unmatched junction bases numbered 8, after V lost 5 bases and J lost 2 bases. Germline V gene lookup returns CDR1 SEHNR and CDR2 FQNEAQ (reference sequence). The CDR3 totals 17 residues. Here the CDR3 reads CASSRGSSGRATDTQYF. DNA for the CDR3: TGTGCCAGCAGCAGGGGGTCTAGCGGGAGGGCCACAGATACGCAGTATTTT.

About this clonotype itself: A much larger clone lies one base from this, so it may be a read error. V gene TRBV5-1 combines with J gene TRBJ1-2; D ambiguous. Germline V gene sequence: CDR1 SGHRS, CDR2 YFSETQ. The CDR3 has 11 amino acids. CDR3 protein: CASRREAGDTF. For the CDR3, the DNA is TGCGCCAGCAGAAGGGAAGCTGGCGACACCTTC.

This clonotype was counted many times. This rearrangement joins TRBV7-2 to TRBJ1-1, with D possibly being TRBD1 (6 bases). The CDR3 length is 15 residues. The V gene's germline CDR1 is SGHTA and CDR2 FQGNSA. V was cut by 0 bases and J by 5 bases, with 13 bases left in between. DNA of the CDR3: TGTGCCAGCAGCTTAGCGGGTAGGGGGAAGACTGAAGCTTTCTTT. This codes for CASSLAGRGKTEAFF.